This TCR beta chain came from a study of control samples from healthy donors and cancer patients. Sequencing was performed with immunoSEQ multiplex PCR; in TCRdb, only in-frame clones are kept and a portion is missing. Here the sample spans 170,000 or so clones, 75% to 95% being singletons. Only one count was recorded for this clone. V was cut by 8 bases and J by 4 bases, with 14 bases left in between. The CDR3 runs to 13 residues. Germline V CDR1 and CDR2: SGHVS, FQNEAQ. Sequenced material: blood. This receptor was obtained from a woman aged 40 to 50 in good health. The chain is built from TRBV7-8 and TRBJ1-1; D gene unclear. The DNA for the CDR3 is TGTGCCAGCTTAGAGACCCGAGGCACTGAAGCTTTCTTT. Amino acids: CASLETRGTEAFF.